These 8 T cell receptor beta chains originate from one sample sequenced in a study of cytotoxic CD8 clonotypes in ibrutinib-treated CLL. TCRdb's copy holds only in-frame clones and misses some; the assay was immunoSEQ multiplex PCR. In the table there are under 300,000 clones, around 76% of which are singletons. Material: PBMCs, obtained at disease progression, from a patient treated with ibrutinib. These receptor sequences come from a human donor with chronic lymphocytic leukemia.

This rearrangement joins TRBV11-3 to TRBJ1-2; the D is unclear. Trimming left V 5 bases short and J 6 bases short, with 10 bases between. Germline CDR1 is SGHNT and CDR2 is YENEEA. The CDR3 spans 12 residues. CDR3 sequence reads: CASSQGPDGYTF. The CDR3 DNA reads TGTGCCAGCAGCCAAGGGCCTGATGGCTACACCTTC.

This sequence joins TRBV14 and TRBJ2-1; TRBD2 matches 7 bases. V trimming: 1 base; J trimming: 4 bases; junction bases outside the gene matches: 4. This CDR3 has 15 residues. From germline, CDR1 is SGHDN and CDR2 FVKESK. CDR3 residues: CASSQVGLVYNEQFF. The CDR3 nucleotides read TGTGCCAGCAGCCAAGTCGGACTAGTTTACAATGAGCAGTTCTTC.

A few counts support this clone. The chain links TRBV10-3 to TRBJ2-5; 8 bases agree with TRBD1. CDR3 size: 14 residues. Trimming cost V 6 bases and J 5 bases; bases outside gene matches: 8. Germline values: CDR1 ENHRY, CDR2 SYGVKD. CDR3 loop: CAIRAGGASETQYF. In DNA, the CDR3 is TGTGCCATCAGGGCAGGGGGCGCGTCGGAGACCCAGTACTTC.

The gene calls are TRBV18 and TRBJ2-5; the D is unclear. Germline V gene lookup returns CDR1 KGHSH and CDR2 LQKENI. This CDR3 comprises 15 residues. V dropped 4 bases and J dropped 7 bases, with 19 bases sitting between them. The DNA of the CDR3 is TGTGCCAGCTCACAAGACTGGACGGAATTCGGGACCCAGTACTTC. Residues: CASSQDWTEFGTQYF. Together with reference TRBV18 and TRBJ2-5, the CDR3 gives the full variable domain: NAGVMQNPRHLVRRRGQEARLRCSPMKGHSHVYWYRQLPEEGLKFMVYLQKENIIDESGMPKERFSAEFPKEGPSILRIQQVVRGDSAAYFCASSQDWTEFGTQYFGPGTRLLVL.

The rearrangement links TRBV28 to TRBJ1-2; D is uncertain. The CDR3 sequence is 14 residues long. The ends were cut back, 6 bases at V and 5 bases at J, with 16 bases in the middle. Germline V CDR1 and CDR2: MDHEN, SYDVKM. Here the CDR3 reads CASRRQALSYGYTF. The CDR3 DNA is TGTGCCAGCAGACGCCAGGCCCTTTCGTATGGCTACACCTTC.

The V and J genes are TRBV6-5 and TRBJ1-5; D is undetermined. Trimming pared 0 bases from V and 6 bases from J, leaving 6 bases between. The CDR3 consists of 13 residues. CDR1 and CDR2 (germline): MNHEY, SVGAGI. The CDR3 region is CASSYSGLQPQHF. The CDR3 DNA follows: TGTGCCAGCAGTTACTCCGGGCTTCAGCCCCAGCATTTT.

The genes are TRBV7-9 and TRBJ1-6; D ambiguous. The CDR3 length is 12 residues. The V gene lost 5 bases and the J gene lost 16 bases, with 15 bases spanning the gap. Germline assignment: CDR1 SEHNR and CDR2 FQNEAQ (reference sequence). The CDR3 spells CASSVGIETLHF. For the CDR3, the DNA is TGTGCCAGCAGCGTGGGGATTGAGACACTCCACTTT. The full variable domain, rest sourced from reference TRBV7-9 and TRBJ1-6, is DTGVSQNPRHKITKRGQNVTFRCDPISEHNRLYWYRQTLGQGPEFLTYFQNEAQLEKSRLLSDRFSAERPKGSFSTLEIQRTEQGDSAMYLCASSVGIETLHFGNGTRLTVT.

The gene calls are TRBV6-5 and TRBJ2-7; 7 positions agree with TRBD1. In germline, CDR1 is MNHEY, CDR2 SVGAGI. The CDR3 is made up of 13 amino acids. Losses at the gene ends were 0 bases for V and 12 bases for J; bases not matched to a gene: 8. The CDR3 region is CASSYSRGQFPYF. CDR3 bases: TGTGCCAGCAGTTACTCGAGGGGACAGTTCCCGTACTTC.